These 2 T cell receptor beta chains were sequenced from one sample in a study of cytomegalovirus exposure and HLA in healthy donors (dated by TCRdb to the late 2010s). The library was produced with the immunoSEQ multiplex PCR assay. For the multiplex PCR, a mixture combining 60 forward primers for TCR Vbeta segments and 13 reverse primers for TCR Jbeta segments was used. In TCRdb, the immuneACCESS table is reduced to in-frame sequences with V and J assigned. These tables do not hold every clone; where another copy was compared, an unresolved V gene accounts for under half, and the others remain unexplained. Present in this sample are 150,000 or so clones, about 79% of which were seen just once. The top ten hold around 0.97% of the sample. The specimen sequenced was PBMCs. The receptors here all came from a woman aged 45-65 years in good health and CMV-seropositive.

The chain has TRBV5-1 and TRBJ1-1, with a tentative D call TRBD1 (6 bases). V was shortened by 4 bases and J by 7 bases, with 11 bases between the two germline ends. The CDR3 has 12 amino acids. The germline CDR1 and CDR2 sequences are SGHRS and YFSETQ. This chain's CDR3 is CASSPDRSEAFF. The CDR3, as DNA: TGCGCCAGCAGCCCGGACAGAAGTGAAGCTTTCTTT.

This chain links TRBV28 with TRBJ2-7; TRBD1 matches 11 bases. Per germline, CDR1 MDHEN and CDR2 SYDVKM. The J segment lost 4 bases and the V segment lost 6 bases, leaving 14 bases of the junction unmatched. The CDR3 consists of 17 residues. CDR3 protein: CASRPPPGQGALYEQYF. The CDR3 DNA reads as TGTGCCAGCAGACCCCCCCCCGGACAGGGGGCTTTATACGAGCAGTACTTC.